One sample yielded the 6 T cell receptor beta chains listed below, sequenced in a study of blood T cell repertoires in COVID-19 (dated by TCRdb to the early 2020s). The library was built by means of the immunoSEQ multiplex PCR assay. Held by TCRdb, this immuneACCESS table contains in-frame sequences only and omits some clones. Under half of the omission traces to an unresolved V gene where checked; the cause of the rest is unknown. The sample includes approximately 290,000 clones, with around 89% observed a single time. The ten largest clonotypes hold around 0.84% of the sample. The sample comprised peripheral blood. The receptors were sampled from a man between 25 and 39 years old with acute or convalescent COVID-19.

This clone was detected a few times. The gene calls are TRBV30 and TRBJ1-4; 8 bases map to TRBD1. The V and J ends lost 2 bases and 1 base, in that order; junction bases with no gene match: 3. Germline-derived CDR1 and CDR2 are GTSNPN and SVGIG (reference sequence). CDR3 size: 15 residues. The CDR3 bases are TGTGCCTGGAGTACAGGACAGGGAACTAATGAAAAACTGTTTTTT. It is translated as CAWSTGQGTNEKLFF.

The chain uses TRBV28 and TRBJ2-7, with a tentative D call TRBD2 (6 bases). This CDR3 region has 15 residues. The V and J ends lost 6 bases and 0 bases respectively, with 15 bases between them. CDR1 is MDHEN and CDR2 is SYDVKM in the germline V gene. The CDR3 DNA is TGTGCCAGCAGCCCTACTAGCCCAACCTCCTACGAGCAGTACTTC. It yields the protein CASSPTSPTSYEQYF.

This rearrangement joins TRBV10-3 to TRBJ2-7; TRBD1 agrees at 10 bases. The CDR3 runs 14 residues. Germline CDR1 ENHRY, CDR2 SYGVKD. Germline trimming cut 6 bases from V and 2 bases from J; bases unmatched to any gene: 4. In nucleotides, the CDR3 is TGTGCCATCAGGTCCGGACAGGGGGCCTACGAGCAGTACTTC. It encodes CAIRSGQGAYEQYF.

The chain has TRBV18 and TRBJ1-1; 10 bases are shared with TRBD1. Trimming took 3 bases from V and 11 from J; bases not matched to a gene: 9. The CDR3 totals 14 residues. Germline V lookup: CDR1 KGHSH, CDR2 LQKENI. CDR3 amino acids: CASSPTGTGEMAFF. The CDR3 coding sequence is TGTGCCAGCTCACCGACCGGGACAGGGGAGATGGCTTTCTTT.

V gene TRBV3-1 (or the pseudogene TRBV3-2) combines with J gene TRBJ2-1, with 11 positions matching TRBD2. V was pared by 4 bases and J by 9 bases, with 11 bases of the junction left unmatched. CDR3 size: 16 residues. Looked up from germline, CDR1 is LGHDT and CDR2 is YNNKEL (reference sequence). The CDR3: CASSRKGLAVWGEQFF. As DNA, the CDR3 is TGTGCCAGCAGCCGGAAGGGACTAGCGGTTTGGGGTGAGCAGTTCTTC.

The chain joins TRBV7-2 to TRBJ2-2; a possible D gene is TRBD2 (5 bases). V gave up 5 bases and J gave up 5 bases, with 15 bases separating them. The germline V gene has CDR1 SGHTA and CDR2 FQGNSA. This CDR3 has 15 residues. The CDR3 bases are TGTGCCAGCAGCCCCGGACTCCTCAGGACCGGGGAGCTGTTTTTT. Its protein product is CASSPGLLRTGELFF. The variable domain in full, completed from reference TRBV7-2 and TRBJ2-2, reads GAGVSQSPSNKVTEKGKDVELRCDPISGHTALYWYRQSLGQGLEFLIYFQGNSAPDKSGLPSDRFSAERTGGSVSTLTIQRTQQEDSAVYLCASSPGLLRTGELFFGEGSRLTVL.